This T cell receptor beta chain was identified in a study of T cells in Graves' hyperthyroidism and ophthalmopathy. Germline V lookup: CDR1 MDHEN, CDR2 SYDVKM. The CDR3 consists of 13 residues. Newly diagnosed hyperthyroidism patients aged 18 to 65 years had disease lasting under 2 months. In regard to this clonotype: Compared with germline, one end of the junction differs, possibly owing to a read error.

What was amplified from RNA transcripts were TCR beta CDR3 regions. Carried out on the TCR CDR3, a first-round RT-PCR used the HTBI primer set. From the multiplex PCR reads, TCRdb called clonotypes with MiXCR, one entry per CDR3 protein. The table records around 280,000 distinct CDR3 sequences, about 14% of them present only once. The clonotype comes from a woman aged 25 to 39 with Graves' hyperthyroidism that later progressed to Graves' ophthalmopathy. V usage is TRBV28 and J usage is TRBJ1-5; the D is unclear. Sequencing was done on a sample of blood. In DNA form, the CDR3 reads TGTGCCAGCAGACTGGACGGAAATCAGCACCAGCATTTT. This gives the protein CASRLDGNQHQHF. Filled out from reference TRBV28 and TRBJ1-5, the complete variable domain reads DVKVTQSSRYLVKRTGEKVFLECVQDMDHENMFWYRQDPGLGLRLIYFSYDVKMKEKGDIPEGYSVSREKKERFSLILESASTNQTSMYLCASRLDGNQHQHFGDGTRLSIL.